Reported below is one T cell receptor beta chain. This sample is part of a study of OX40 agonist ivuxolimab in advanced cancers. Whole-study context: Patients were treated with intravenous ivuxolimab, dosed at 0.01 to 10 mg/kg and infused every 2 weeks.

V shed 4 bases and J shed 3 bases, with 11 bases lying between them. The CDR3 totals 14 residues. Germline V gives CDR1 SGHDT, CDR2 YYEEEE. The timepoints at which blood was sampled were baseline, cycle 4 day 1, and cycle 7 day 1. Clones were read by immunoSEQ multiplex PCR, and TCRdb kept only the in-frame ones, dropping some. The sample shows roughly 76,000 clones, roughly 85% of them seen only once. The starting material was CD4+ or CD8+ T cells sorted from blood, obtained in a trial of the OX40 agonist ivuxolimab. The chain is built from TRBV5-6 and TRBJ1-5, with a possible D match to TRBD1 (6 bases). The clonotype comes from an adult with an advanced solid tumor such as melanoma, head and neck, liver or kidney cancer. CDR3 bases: TGTGCCAGCAGCCTTGGGGGGCCCAATCAGCCCCAGCATTTT. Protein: CASSLGGPNQPQHF.